What follows is one T cell receptor beta chain and its context. The read terminates 3 residues before the CDR3 end, so the remaining end is supplied by the germline J gene. The data belong to a study of T cells in women clearing cervical HPV infection. Prevalent HPV16 infections were excluded; only incident single HPV16 infections included. Some clones are missing from TCRdb's copy, which holds only in-frame ones; the method was immunoSEQ multiplex PCR. The sample's table shows 25,000 to 35,000 clones. The CDR3 length is 16 residues. Germline CDR1 is DFQATT and CDR2 is SNEGSKA (reference sequence). The trim removed 4 bases at V and 6 bases at J, leaving 12 bases unmatched.

The rearrangement joins TRBV20-1 to TRBJ2-3; 11 bases are a match to TRBD2. This sequence originates from a woman aged 18 to 75 with a cervical HPV16 infection that either progressed to CIN3+ or cleared (not recorded which). The sample was blood buffy coat. CDR3 protein: CSATKLAGAARDTQYF. The sequenced part of the CDR3 DNA is TGCAGTGCTACTAAACTAGCGGGGGCGGCTCGGGATACG.